Included here is one T cell receptor beta chain sequence, with context. This clone occurred once. Its antigen is unknown. Base quality data are lacking; no much larger clone is found one base away. Libraries were built with the immunoSEQ multiplex PCR assay. This is the immuneACCESS table as TCRdb keeps it, with only in-frame sequences that have V and J called. A part of the clones is gone; compared with another copy, unresolved V genes explain less than half, and the rest is unexplained. The sample table holds under 150,000 clones, of which 89% were seen once. The ten largest clones capture around 4.9% of the sample. From the germline V gene, CDR1 is SGHTA and CDR2 is FQGNSA. The CDR3 holds 15 amino acids from the cysteine to the phenylalanine. Of all the DNA, just the CDR3 is kept, 45 bases in frame from base 1. Germline trimming: 5 bases from V, 6 bases from J; junction bases outside gene matches: 11.

This entry is derived from a study of control samples from healthy donors and cancer patients (dated by TCRdb to the early 2020s). This sequence uses TRBV7-2 and TRBJ2-5; TRBD2 agrees with 8 junctional bases. Source material: blood. The origin of this receptor is a man aged 30 to 45 in good health. The base sequence is TGTGCCAGCAGCGCGGGGGCGGGGGGCGGAAAGACCCAGTACTTC. Its amino acids are CASSAGAGGGKTQYF.